What follows describes a single T cell receptor (beta chain). Germline-derived CDR1 and CDR2 are MDHEN and SYDVKM. The CDR3 totals 17 residues. J lost 1 base, V lost 5 bases, and 9 bases had no gene match. TCRdb redid the calling of the 5' RACE reads with MiXCR, one entry per CDR3 protein. The sample holds some 100,000 distinct CDR3 sequences; roughly 15% are singletons and the top ten take 6.2%. This specimen belongs to a study of T cells of healthy individuals. This TCR was recovered from a human donor in good health. The chain is built from TRBV28 and TRBJ2-7; 12 bases are shared with TRBD2. The DNA for the CDR3 is TGTGCCAGCAGTCACGGGACTAGCGGGCGGCCTTCCTACGAGCAGTACTTC. The encoded protein is CASSHGTSGRPSYEQYF.